This is a list of T cell receptor beta chains from one sample in a study of shared clonotypes between healthy human individuals. Using immunoSEQ multiplex PCR, the repertoire was profiled, and TCRdb retains in-frame clones only, with some absent. The data show under 1,900,000 clones, approximately 98.5% seen once. Sequencing used naive CD4+ T cells sorted from blood. These receptor sequences come from a man aged 25-45 years in good health. Both conserved end residues are part of each CDR3. The D gene is left open where the match is weak.

v_gene,j_gene,d_gene,CDR3aa,CDR3nt
TRBV5-1,TRBJ2-5,-,CASSLGGMQGETQYF,TGCGCCAGCAGCTTGGGAGGGATGCAGGGAGAGACCCAGTACTTC
TRBV7-8,TRBJ1-3,TRBD1,CASRSGTAGNTIYF,TGTGCCAGCCGATCCGGGACAGCTGGAAACACCATATATTTT
TRBV30,TRBJ2-5,TRBD1,CAWSRTGIQETQYF,TGTGCCTGGAGCAGGACAGGGATCCAAGAGACCCAGTACTTC
TRBV15,TRBJ1-1,-,CATSRDLALGENTEAFF,TGTGCCACCAGCAGAGATCTGGCACTGGGGGAGAACACTGAAGCTTTCTTT
TRBV18,TRBJ2-1,TRBD2,CASSSSGRSPNEQFF,TGTGCCAGCTCATCGAGCGGGAGATCCCCAAATGAGCAGTTCTTC
TRBV7-3,TRBJ2-3,-,CASSSWGDGTDTQYF,TGTGCCAGCAGCTCATGGGGGGATGGCACAGATACGCAGTATTTT
TRBV11-2,TRBJ2-1,TRBD1,CASSLGPAGGGYNEQFF,TGTGCCAGCAGCTTAGGACCCGCAGGGGGCGGGTACAATGAGCAGTTCTTC
TRBV19,TRBJ1-5,-,CASSIPQVNQPQHF,TGTGCCAGTAGTATCCCACAGGTCAATCAGCCCCAGCATTTT
TRBV6-5,TRBJ2-7,-,CASSYGAGFPGEQYF,TGTGCCAGCAGTTACGGGGCAGGGTTCCCGGGAGAGCAGTACTTC
TRBV5-1,TRBJ1-2,-,CASSPDTEGYGYTF,TGCGCCAGCAGCCCGGACACGGAGGGGTATGGCTACACCTTC
TRBV5-4,TRBJ2-7,TRBD1,CASSEGQDTSYEQYF,TGTGCCAGCAGCGAGGGACAGGATACCTCCTACGAGCAGTACTTC
TRBV7-9,TRBJ2-3,TRBD2,CASNTGGVPDTQYF,TGTGCCAGCAATACGGGAGGGGTACCAGATACGCAGTATTTT
TRBV15,TRBJ2-1,-,CATSTLRGRDNEQFF,TGTGCCACCAGCACCCTCCGGGGTAGGGACAATGAGCAGTTCTTC
TRBV5-1,TRBJ2-7,TRBD1,CASSLAPGGSSSYEQYF,TGCGCCAGCAGCTTGGCTCCAGGGGGCTCTAGCTCCTACGAGCAGTACTTC
TRBV7-6,TRBJ2-7,-,CASSLEGGLNEQYF,TGTGCCAGCAGCTTAGAGGGGGGGCTCAACGAGCAGTACTTC
TRBV5-4,TRBJ2-6,-,CASSLGRVGANVLTF,TGTGCCAGCAGCTTAGGGCGGGTGGGGGCCAACGTCCTGACTTTC
TRBV6-1,TRBJ1-2,-,CASSEAARAYGYTF,TGTGCCAGCAGTGAAGCGGCCAGAGCATATGGCTACACCTTC
TRBV7-2,TRBJ2-7,-,CASSLGHSYEQYF,TGTGCCAGCAGCTTGGGACATTCCTACGAGCAGTACTTC
TRBV27,TRBJ1-1,TRBD1,CASGDRQGVTNTEAFF,TGTGCCAGCGGAGACCGACAGGGGGTTACGAACACTGAAGCTTTCTTT
TRBV6-5,TRBJ2-1,-,CASRRSSYNEQFF,TGTGCCAGCAGGCGTAGCTCCTACAATGAGCAGTTCTTC
TRBV19,TRBJ2-3,-,CASSKSTDTQYF,TGTGCCAGTAGTAAAAGCACAGATACGCAGTATTTT
TRBV5-1,TRBJ2-2,TRBD2,CASSLEGLDTGELFF,TGCGCCAGCAGCTTGGAGGGACTAGACACCGGGGAGCTGTTTTTT
TRBV7-9,TRBJ2-7,-,CASSFFGPYEQYF,TGTGCCAGCAGCTTTTTCGGACCCTACGAGCAGTACTTC
TRBV30,TRBJ2-1,TRBD2,CAWTSGHNEQFF,TGTGCCTGGACTAGCGGGCACAATGAGCAGTTCTTC
TRBV27,TRBJ2-1,TRBD2,CASSPRTSGRPSYNEQFF,TGTGCCAGCAGTCCCCGGACTAGCGGGAGGCCTTCCTACAATGAGCAGTTCTTC
TRBV2,TRBJ1-1,-,CASSAEGGVTEAFF,TGTGCCAGCAGTGCGGAGGGAGGGGTCACTGAAGCTTTCTTT
TRBV28,TRBJ1-5,-,CASSSSGGTGFNQPQHF,TGTGCCAGCAGTTCTTCTGGCGGAACAGGATTCAATCAGCCCCAGCATTTT
TRBV10-3,TRBJ1-1,-,CAISESGGNTEAFF,TGTGCCATCAGTGAGTCGGGGGGGAACACTGAAGCTTTCTTT
TRBV5-4,TRBJ2-7,-,CASSPAGTVPYEQYF,TGTGCCAGCAGCCCAGCAGGGACGGTCCCCTACGAGCAGTACTTC
TRBV5-1,TRBJ2-7,-,CASTPPGAGPKYEQYF,TGCGCCAGCACCCCGCCGGGTGCGGGACCTAAATACGAGCAGTACTTC
TRBV11-2,TRBJ2-3,-,CASTPGLPSHTQYF,TGTGCCAGCACCCCAGGGCTCCCTTCACATACGCAGTATTTT
TRBV7-3,TRBJ1-1,-,CASSLKMEGRTEAFF,TGTGCCAGCAGCTTAAAGATGGAGGGTCGCACTGAAGCTTTCTTT
TRBV9,TRBJ1-2,-,CASSVAQPTARGYTF,TGTGCCAGCAGCGTAGCACAGCCCACTGCTAGGGGCTACACCTTC
TRBV28,TRBJ2-2,TRBD2,CASSLPLWEGRNTGELFF,TGTGCCAGCAGTTTACCACTTTGGGAGGGAAGAAACACCGGGGAGCTGTTTTTT
TRBV7-3,TRBJ2-1,-,CASSLQDNEQFF,TGTGCCAGCAGCTTACAGGACAATGAGCAGTTCTTC
TRBV7-9,TRBJ2-5,TRBD2,CASSLGLAGIGVETQYF,TGTGCCAGCAGCTTGGGACTAGCGGGAATTGGAGTAGAGACCCAGTACTTC
TRBV28,TRBJ1-4,-,CASRRPPGEKLFF,TGTGCCAGCAGACGACCGCCGGGAGAAAAACTGTTTTTT
TRBV6-5,TRBJ2-1,-,CASSQDYRTSNEQFF,TGTGCCAGCAGTCAGGACTACCGAACGTCAAATGAGCAGTTCTTC
TRBV28,TRBJ1-5,TRBD1,CASSFRRQGARDQPQHF,TGTGCCAGCAGTTTTCGGAGACAGGGGGCGAGGGATCAGCCCCAGCATTTT
TRBV7-2,TRBJ2-1,TRBD2,CASSSSGSSTQFF,TGTGCCAGCAGCTCTAGCGGGTCGTCCACGCAGTTCTTC
TRBV7-7,TRBJ2-5,-,CASSFSREHQETQYF,TGTGCCAGCAGCTTTTCGAGGGAACATCAAGAGACCCAGTACTTC
TRBV10-3,TRBJ2-7,-,CAISATAGGSDGQYF,TGTGCCATCAGTGCTACAGCGGGCGGTAGTGACGGGCAGTACTTC